This T cell receptor beta chain was sequenced in a study of TIL therapy for anti-PD-1-resistant metastatic lung cancer. Study-level findings and limits: This highly selected cohort may not generalize to typical lung cancer patients.

Trimming took 1 base from V and 5 from J, leaving 12 bases between them. Germline V gene data show CDR1 as SGHNT and CDR2 as YENEEA. This CDR3 is 14 amino acids long. Time point indicated: pre-treatment sample, taken before nivolumab and TIL therapy. Pleural nodules or supraclavicular lymph nodes made up most of the excised metastases sampled. In the case of this clone: Its antigen is still unknown.

The immunoSEQ assay was v3. Clones were sequenced by immunoSEQ multiplex PCR, and TCRdb holds only the in-frame ones, with some missing. Of about 10,000 clones listed, 55% to 70% are singletons. This chain uses TRBV11-3 with TRBJ2-7, with no clear D. The clonotype originates from a person between 25 and 80 years old with non-small cell lung cancer. The source was tumor tissue, collected at baseline. DNA of the CDR3: TGTGCCAGCAGCTTAGGTGGCAGCGCACACGAGCAGTACTTC. This codes for CASSLGGSAHEQYF. Filled out from reference TRBV11-3 and TRBJ2-7, the complete variable domain reads EAGVVQSPRYKIIEKKQPVAFWCNPISGHNTLYWYLQNLGQGPELLIRYENEEAVDDSQLPKDRFSAERLKGVDSTLKIQPAELGDSAVYLCASSLGGSAHEQYFGPGTRLTVT.